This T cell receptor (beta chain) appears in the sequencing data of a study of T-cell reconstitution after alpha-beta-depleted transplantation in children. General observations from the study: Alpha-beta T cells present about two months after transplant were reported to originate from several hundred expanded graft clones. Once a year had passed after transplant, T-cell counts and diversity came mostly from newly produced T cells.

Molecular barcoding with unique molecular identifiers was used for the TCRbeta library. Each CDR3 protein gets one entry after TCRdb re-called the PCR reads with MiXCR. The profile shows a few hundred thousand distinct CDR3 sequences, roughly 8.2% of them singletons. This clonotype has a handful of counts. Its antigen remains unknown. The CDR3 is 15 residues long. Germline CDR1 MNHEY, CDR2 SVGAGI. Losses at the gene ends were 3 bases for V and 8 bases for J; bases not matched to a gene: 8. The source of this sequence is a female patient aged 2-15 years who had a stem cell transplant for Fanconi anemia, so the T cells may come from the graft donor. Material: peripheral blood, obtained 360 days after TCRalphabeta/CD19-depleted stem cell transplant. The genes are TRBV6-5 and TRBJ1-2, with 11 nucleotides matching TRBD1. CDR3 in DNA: TGTGCCAGCAGTTATTCCGGGACAGGGGGGTCCGGCTACACCTTC. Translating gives CASSYSGTGGSGYTF.